The rows below give T cell receptor beta chains drawn from one sample of a study of T cell repertoires in cytomegalovirus infection. Which antigens these TCRs recognize remains unknown. Each CDR3 protein gets one entry after TCRdb re-called the reads with MiXCR. The table includes 250,000 to 300,000 distinct CDR3 sequences, under 25% detected once. The specimen comprised cultured PBMCs, sampled from culture after CMV antigen stimulation. These receptors were taken from a human donor in good health (CMV status not recorded). Some clones in this sample may be carry-over from other donors' samples. The CDR3 runs from the conserved cysteine through the conserved F or W. D genes are given only for firm matches. A row's size may be missing; if present it is once, few, many or a size class.

D gene,V gene,J gene,clone size,CDR3 protein,CDR3 DNA
TRBD1,TRBV2,TRBJ1-1,many,CASSGQGNTEAFF,TGTGCCAGCTCCGGACAGGGGAACACTGAAGCTTTCTTT
-,TRBV5-1,TRBJ2-2,-,CASSLWSAQDTVELFF,TGCGCCAGCAGCTTGTGGTCCGCGCAGGACACCGTGGAGCTGTTTTTT
-,TRBV7-2,TRBJ2-5,many,CASSLAQQETQYF,TGTGCCAGCAGCTTGGCACAGCAAGAGACCCAGTACTTC
-,TRBV7-6,TRBJ2-2,many,CASSLIGGGELFF,TGTGCCAGCAGCTTAATCGGGGGAGGGGAGCTGTTTTTT
TRBD1,TRBV7-2,TRBJ1-6,many,CASSFRGQGSSPLHF,TGTGCCAGCAGTTTTCGGGGACAGGGATCTTCACCCCTCCACTTT
TRBD1,TRBV7-2,TRBJ1-3,-,CASSLGQGLTIYF,TGTGCCAGCAGCCTGGGACAGGGTTTAACCATATATTTT
-,TRBV10-2,TRBJ2-5,-,CASSSARVETQYF,TGCGCCAGCAGTAGCGCCAGGGTGGAGACCCAGTACTTC
-,TRBV6-6,TRBJ2-1,few,CASSPTPDGEQFF,TGTGCCAGCAGCCCTACTCCTGACGGTGAGCAGTTCTTC
-,TRBV28,TRBJ1-2,-,CASSLSQGNYGYTF,TGTGCCAGCAGTTTATCCCAGGGGAACTATGGCTACACCTTC
TRBD1,TRBV19,TRBJ1-1,many,CASSNRGRSTEAFF,TGTGCCAGTTCCAACAGGGGGAGAAGCACTGAAGCTTTCTTT
-,TRBV28,TRBJ1-5,few,CASSFQRGVQPQHF,TGTGCCAGCAGTTTTCAAAGGGGTGTGCAGCCCCAGCATTTT
-,TRBV7-2,TRBJ2-3,many,CASSLGNQGSDTQYF,TGTGCCAGCAGCTTAGGTAACCAGGGGTCAGATACGCAGTATTTT
-,TRBV7-2,TRBJ1-5,many,CASTAGSGDQPQHF,TGTGCCAGCACCGCGGGGTCGGGAGATCAGCCCCAGCATTTT
-,TRBV24-1,TRBJ2-1,few,CATSDFVKGHNEQFF,TGTGCCACCAGTGATTTCGTGAAGGGCCACAATGAGCAGTTCTTC
TRBD2,TRBV7-2,TRBJ2-7,many,CASSLVLGLAGEQYF,TGTGCCAGCAGCTTAGTTCTGGGACTAGCGGGCGAGCAGTACTTC
-,TRBV11-2,TRBJ2-5,many,CASGPSGASGQETQYF,TGTGCCAGCGGACCATCGGGGGCTAGCGGCCAAGAGACCCAGTACTTC
-,TRBV14,TRBJ1-1,few,CASSQEGAEGEAFF,TGTGCCAGCAGCCAAGAGGGGGCTGAGGGTGAAGCTTTCTTT
-,TRBV5-5,TRBJ2-2,few,CASSFSHGSTGELFF,TGTGCCAGCAGCTTCTCCCATGGGAGCACCGGGGAGCTGTTTTTT
-,TRBV20-1,TRBJ2-5,-,CSARDGYQETQYF,TGCAGTGCTAGAGATGGGTACCAAGAGACCCAGTACTTC
TRBD1,TRBV19,TRBJ1-4,-,CASSIGTGNEKLFF,TGTGCCAGTAGTATCGGGACAGGTAATGAAAAACTGTTTTTT
TRBD2,TRBV29-1,TRBJ2-1,-,CSVEKRTSGSFNEQFF,TGCAGCGTTGAAAAAAGGACTAGCGGGAGTTTCAATGAGCAGTTCTTC
TRBD2,TRBV19,TRBJ2-1,many,CASTGGTSGSYNEQFF,TGTGCCAGTACCGGGGGGACTAGCGGGTCCTACAATGAGCAGTTCTTC
TRBD2,TRBV5-1,TRBJ2-5,few,CASSIGTSGTQETQYF,TGCGCCAGCAGCATAGGGACTAGCGGGACCCAAGAGACCCAGTACTTC
TRBD2,TRBV7-9,TRBJ2-2,-,CANRMASGSTNTGELFF,TGTGCCAACAGGATGGCTAGCGGGAGTACGAACACCGGGGAGCTGTTTTTT
-,TRBV7-8,TRBJ1-4,-,CASSPRGGKLQKLFF,TGTGCCAGCAGCCCGAGGGGGGGAAAACTCCAAAAACTGTTTTTT
-,TRBV12-3/TRBV12-4,TRBJ2-3,-,CASSLADTDTQYF,TGTGCCAGCAGTTTAGCCGATACGGATACGCAGTATTTT
-,TRBV18,TRBJ1-4,few,CASSPQEGTFNEKLFF,TGTGCCAGCTCACCACAGGAGGGGACGTTTAATGAAAAACTGTTTTTT
TRBD2,TRBV5-4,TRBJ2-1,many,CASSTEAGVGAYNEQFF,TGTGCCAGCAGCACCGAAGCGGGAGTAGGCGCCTACAATGAGCAGTTCTTC
-,TRBV7-6,TRBJ2-3,many,CASSLGPGSTDTQYF,TGTGCCAGCAGCTTGGGACCCGGGAGTACAGATACGCAGTATTTT
-,TRBV7-2,TRBJ2-7,-,CASSFGQSYSYEQYF,TGTGCCAGCAGCTTCGGACAGAGTTACTCCTACGAGCAGTACTTC
-,TRBV29-1,TRBJ2-5,-,CSVGSRYQETQYF,TGCAGCGTGGGATCCAGGTACCAAGAGACCCAGTACTTC
-,TRBV28,TRBJ1-2,few,CASSSQGTDYGYTF,TGTGCCAGCAGTTCCCAAGGGACGGACTATGGCTACACCTTC
-,TRBV5-6,TRBJ2-7,-,CASSPSGTHEQYF,TGTGCCAGCAGCCCCTCCGGGACCCACGAGCAGTACTTC
-,TRBV28,TRBJ1-5,many,CASSFFSNQPQHF,TGTGCCAGCAGTTTCTTTAGCAATCAGCCCCAGCATTTT
-,TRBV11-1,TRBJ2-1,few,CASSRLWEVPSSYNEQFF,TGTGCCAGCAGCCGACTGTGGGAAGTTCCGAGCTCCTACAATGAGCAGTTCTTC
-,TRBV5-4,TRBJ1-1,-,CASSLGGFAMNTEAFF,TGTGCCAGCAGCCTGGGGGGGTTTGCCATGAACACTGAAGCTTTCTTT
TRBD1,TRBV12-3/TRBV12-4,TRBJ1-4,many,CASSRTGSEKLFF,TGTGCCAGCAGCCGGACAGGGAGTGAAAAACTGTTTTTT
TRBD1,TRBV12-3/TRBV12-4,TRBJ1-6,many,CASRDTGTGDSPLHF,TGTGCCAGCAGGGATACCGGGACAGGGGATTCACCCCTCCACTTT
-,TRBV7-9,TRBJ2-5,-,CASSSAGREAQETQYF,TGTGCCAGCAGCTCGGCGGGCAGGGAGGCCCAAGAGACCCAGTACTTC
TRBD1,TRBV27,TRBJ2-2,few,CASSSIGTGHPGELFF,TGTGCCAGCAGTTCAATCGGGACAGGCCACCCCGGGGAGCTGTTTTTT
-,TRBV6-5,TRBJ2-1,many,CASSPLLAANEQFF,TGTGCCAGCAGTCCCCTCTTAGCGGCCAATGAGCAGTTCTTC
TRBD2,TRBV7-2,TRBJ2-3,few,CASSLVPTSGSMADTQYF,TGTGCCAGCAGCTTAGTCCCGACTAGCGGGAGCATGGCAGATACGCAGTATTTT
-,TRBV7-2,TRBJ2-7,few,CASSRRRGTYEQYF,TGTGCCAGCAGCCGGCGGCGGGGAACCTACGAGCAGTACTTC
-,TRBV7-9,TRBJ1-2,-,CASSEVVSDYGYTF,TGTGCCAGCAGCGAGGTGGTCTCTGACTATGGCTACACCTTC
-,TRBV6-2/TRBV6-3,TRBJ2-5,-,CASNPAGWQETQYF,TGTGCCAGCAACCCCGCTGGATGGCAAGAGACCCAGTACTTC
TRBD1,TRBV12-3/TRBV12-4,TRBJ1-3,many,CASLDRDSGNTIYF,TGTGCCAGCCTCGACAGGGACTCTGGAAACACCATATATTTT